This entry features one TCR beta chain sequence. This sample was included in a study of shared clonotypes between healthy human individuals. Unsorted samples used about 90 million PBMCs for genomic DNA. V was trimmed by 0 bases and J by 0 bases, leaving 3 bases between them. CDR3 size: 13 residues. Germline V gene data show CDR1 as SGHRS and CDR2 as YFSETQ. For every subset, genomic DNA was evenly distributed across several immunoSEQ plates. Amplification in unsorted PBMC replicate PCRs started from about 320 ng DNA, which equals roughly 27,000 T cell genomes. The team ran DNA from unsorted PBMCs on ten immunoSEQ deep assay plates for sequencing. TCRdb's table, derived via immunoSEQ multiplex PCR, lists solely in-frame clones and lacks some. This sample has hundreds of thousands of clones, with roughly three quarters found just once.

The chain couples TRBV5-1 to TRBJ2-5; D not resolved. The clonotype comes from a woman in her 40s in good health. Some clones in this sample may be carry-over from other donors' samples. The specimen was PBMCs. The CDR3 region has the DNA TGCGCCAGCAGCTTGGATAACCAAGAGACCCAGTACTTC. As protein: CASSLDNQETQYF. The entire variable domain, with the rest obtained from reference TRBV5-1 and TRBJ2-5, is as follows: KAGVTQTPRYLIKTRGQQVTLSCSPISGHRSVSWYQQTPGQGLQFLFEYFSETQRNKGNFPGRFSGRQFSNSRSEMNVSTLELGDSALYLCASSLDNQETQYFGPGTRLLVL.